This T cell receptor (beta chain) is drawn from a study of early T cells in non-severe SARS-CoV-2 infection. Turning to the study itself: Sequencing of bulk RNA from unsorted whole blood was done, without chain pairing.

Unique molecular identifiers were attached to individual cDNA molecules. One entry per CDR3 protein, called by TCRdb with MiXCR from the 5' RACE reads. The sample holds about 36,000 distinct CDR3 sequences, 5.3% seen once. Germline V gives CDR1 DFQATT, CDR2 SNEGSKA (reference sequence). The CDR3 spans 17 residues. Concerning this clonotype: Sequence at one end of the junction differs from germline and may be a read error.

The sequenced sample consisted of whole blood. The chain couples TRBV20-1 to TRBJ2-7; D tentatively fits TRBD1 or TRBD2 (5 bases each). This TCR derives from an adult who was a healthcare worker with PCR-confirmed SARS-CoV-2 infection or an uninfected control (not recorded which). The CDR3, as DNA: TGCAGTGCTAGAGGTCCCCTAGCTGGGGCAAGCTCCCACGAGCAGTACTTC. Encoded protein: CSARGPLAGASSHEQYF.